The T cell receptor (beta chain) described here comes from a study of regulatory T cells in long-lasting Graves disease. The study's findings and limits: TRBV28 was favored in persistent disease, as were TRBJ1-2 and TRBJ2-5. TCR diversity in persistent Graves' patients was below that of newly diagnosed ones.

The time point denotes: persistent/refractory GD, antithyroid drugs over 5 years with positive TRAb. PBMC-derived RNA was used for the TCR library. Patients met American Thyroid Association criteria for Graves' disease. As to this clonotype: What it recognizes is unknown.

Looked up from germline, CDR1 is MNHEY and CDR2 is SVGAGI. V was cut by 0 bases and J by 3 bases, with 11 bases left in between. This CDR3 is built from 15 residues. For TCR beta, libraries came from iRepertoire HTBI primers and Arm-PCR of CDR3 regions. TCRdb analysed the multiplex PCR reads with MiXCR anew, one entry per CDR3 protein. The table lists roughly 450,000 distinct CDR3 sequences, 20% to 25% of them singletons, with roughly 8% in the top ten. The sequencing here drew on peripheral blood mononuclear cells (PBMCs), taken when the disease was refractory, from a patient treated with antithyroid drugs. The TCR sequence derives from a female donor with Graves disease. The chain is built from TRBV6-5 and TRBJ1-1; D gene ambiguous. The CDR3 nucleotides are TGTGCCAGCAGTTACTCCCTGCCGGTCCACACTGAAGCTTTCTTT. This sequence encodes CASSYSLPVHTEAFF.